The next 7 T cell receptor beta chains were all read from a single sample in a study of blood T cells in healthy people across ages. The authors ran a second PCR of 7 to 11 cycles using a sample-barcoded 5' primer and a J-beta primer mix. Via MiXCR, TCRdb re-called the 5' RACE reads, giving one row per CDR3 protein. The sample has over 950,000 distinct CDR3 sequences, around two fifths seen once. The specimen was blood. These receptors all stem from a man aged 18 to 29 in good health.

The DNA of the CDR3 is TGTGCCAGCAGCGTAGGGCAGATCAATGAAAAACTGTTTTTT. It specifies CASSVGQINEKLFF. The rearrangement joins TRBV9 to TRBJ1-4; no definite D call. V dropped 0 bases and J dropped 5 bases, with 8 bases sitting between them. Germline lookup yields CDR1 SGDLS and CDR2 YYNGEE. CDR3 length equals 14 residues.

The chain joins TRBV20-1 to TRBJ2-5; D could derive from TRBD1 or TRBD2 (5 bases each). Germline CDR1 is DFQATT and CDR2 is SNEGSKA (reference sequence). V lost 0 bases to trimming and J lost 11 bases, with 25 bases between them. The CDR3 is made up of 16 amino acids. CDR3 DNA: TGCAGTGCTAGAGATCGCCAGGAAGGCCTGGTGGGGGAGCAGTACTTC. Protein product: CSARDRQEGLVGEQYF.

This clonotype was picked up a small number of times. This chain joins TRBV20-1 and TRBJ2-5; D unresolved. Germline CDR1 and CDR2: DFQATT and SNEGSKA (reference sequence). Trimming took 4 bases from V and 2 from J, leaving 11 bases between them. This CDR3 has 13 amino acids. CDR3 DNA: TGCAGTGCTATCAGCTCGTCTCAAGAGACCCAGTACTTC. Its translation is CSAISSSQETQYF.

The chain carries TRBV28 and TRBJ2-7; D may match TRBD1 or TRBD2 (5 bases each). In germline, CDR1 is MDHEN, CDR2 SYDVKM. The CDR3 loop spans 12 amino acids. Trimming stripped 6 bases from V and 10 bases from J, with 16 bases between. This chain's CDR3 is CASSLGDRVQYF. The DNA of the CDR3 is TGTGCCAGCAGCCTGGGGGACCGGGTACAGTACTTC.

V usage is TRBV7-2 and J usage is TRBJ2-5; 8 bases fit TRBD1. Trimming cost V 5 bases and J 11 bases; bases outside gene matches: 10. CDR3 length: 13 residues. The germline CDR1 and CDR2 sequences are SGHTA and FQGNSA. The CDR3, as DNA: TGTGCCAGCAGCGCGAAACAGGGGGATGAGCAGTACTTC. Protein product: CASSAKQGDEQYF. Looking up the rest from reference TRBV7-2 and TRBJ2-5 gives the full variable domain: GAGVSQSPSNKVTEKGKDVELRCDPISGHTALYWYRQSLGQGLEFLIYFQGNSAPDKSGLPSDRFSAERTGGSVSTLTIQRTQQEDSAVYLCASSAKQGDEQYFGPGTRLLVL.

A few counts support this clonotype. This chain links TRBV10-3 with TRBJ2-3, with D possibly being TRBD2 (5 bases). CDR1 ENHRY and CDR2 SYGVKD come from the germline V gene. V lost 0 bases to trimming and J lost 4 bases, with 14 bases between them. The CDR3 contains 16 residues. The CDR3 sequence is CAISESFGKTADTQYF. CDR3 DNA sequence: TGTGCCATCAGTGAGTCTTTCGGGAAGACGGCAGATACGCAGTATTTT.

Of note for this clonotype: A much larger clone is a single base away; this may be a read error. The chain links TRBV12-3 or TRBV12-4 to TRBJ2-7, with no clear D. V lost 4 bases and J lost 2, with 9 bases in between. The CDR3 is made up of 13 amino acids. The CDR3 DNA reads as TGTGCCAGCAGTTCTAGTATACCCTACGAGCAGTACTTC. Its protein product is CASSSSIPYEQYF.